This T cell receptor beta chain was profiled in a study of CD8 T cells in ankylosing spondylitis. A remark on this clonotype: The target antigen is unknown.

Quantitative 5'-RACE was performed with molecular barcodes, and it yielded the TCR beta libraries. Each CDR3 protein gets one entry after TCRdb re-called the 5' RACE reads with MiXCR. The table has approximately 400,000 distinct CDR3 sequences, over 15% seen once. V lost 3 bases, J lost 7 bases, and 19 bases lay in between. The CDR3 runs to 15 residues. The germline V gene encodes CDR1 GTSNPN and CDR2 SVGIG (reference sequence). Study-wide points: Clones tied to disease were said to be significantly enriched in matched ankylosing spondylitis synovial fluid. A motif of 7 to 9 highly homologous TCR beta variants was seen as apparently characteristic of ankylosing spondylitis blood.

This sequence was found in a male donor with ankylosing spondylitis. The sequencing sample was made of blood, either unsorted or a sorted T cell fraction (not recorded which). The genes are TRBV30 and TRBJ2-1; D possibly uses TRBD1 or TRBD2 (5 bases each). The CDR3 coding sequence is TGTGCCTGGAGCGGTTTGAGGGGCGTTGGTAATGAGCAGTTCTTC. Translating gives CAWSGLRGVGNEQFF.